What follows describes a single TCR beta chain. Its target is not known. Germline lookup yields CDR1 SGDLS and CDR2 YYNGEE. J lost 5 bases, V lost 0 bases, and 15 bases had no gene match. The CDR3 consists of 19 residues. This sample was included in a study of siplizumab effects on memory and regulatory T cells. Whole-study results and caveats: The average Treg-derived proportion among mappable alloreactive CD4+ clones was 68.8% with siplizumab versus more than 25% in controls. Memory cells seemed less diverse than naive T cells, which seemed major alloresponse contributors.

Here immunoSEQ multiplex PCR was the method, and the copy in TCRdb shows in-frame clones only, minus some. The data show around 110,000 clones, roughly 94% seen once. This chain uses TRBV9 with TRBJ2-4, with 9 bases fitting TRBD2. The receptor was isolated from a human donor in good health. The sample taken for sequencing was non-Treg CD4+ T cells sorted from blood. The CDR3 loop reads CASSVAGGGAGSQENIQYF. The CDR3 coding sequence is TGTGCCAGCAGCGTAGCTGGCGGGGGGGCAGGCTCCCAAGAAAACATTCAGTACTTC.